Each of the 21 T cell receptor beta chains below was sequenced from the same sample in a study of CD8+ T cells in alopecia areata. Treatment described: oral pan-JAK inhibitor, 5-10 mg twice daily. cDNA reverse transcribed from extracted RNA served as the sequencing template. Repertoires were generated with immunoSEQ multiplex PCR, while TCRdb's copy carries only in-frame clones and drops some. The sample includes fewer than 350,000 clones, roughly 64% of them seen just once. This material consisted of CD4+ T cells sorted from blood, taken at week 24, from a patient treated with tofacitinib. All receptors derive from a human donor with alopecia areata.

This clone appeared many times. The chain has TRBV29-1 and TRBJ2-2; no clear D. The CDR3 loop spans 15 amino acids. Trimming removed 4 bases at V and 5 bases at J, with 17 bases between. CDR1 is SQVTM, CDR2 ANQGSEA, per germline. The CDR3 DNA is TGCAGCGTTGGTGGTTTCAAGCCCCAGACCGGGGAGCTGTTTTTT. It yields the protein CSVGGFKPQTGELFF.

The J gene is TRBJ1-6, the V gene TRBV30, with a weak D call TRBD1 (5 bases). Trimming left V 4 bases short and J 6 bases short, with 10 bases between. The V gene's germline CDR1 is GTSNPN and CDR2 SVGIG (reference sequence). This CDR3 contains 13 residues. CDR3 nucleotide sequence: TGTGCCTGGAAAGGGGTTCCTAATTCACCCCTCCACTTT. Translated, it gives CAWKGVPNSPLHF.

The chain links TRBV5-1 to TRBJ1-2; 7 bases fit TRBD1. This CDR3 contains 13 residues. J was trimmed by 2 bases and V by 5 bases; bases with no gene match: 3. Germline CDR1 SGHRS, CDR2 YFSETQ. The CDR3 protein is CASSGGGNYGYTF. The CDR3 nucleotides are TGCGCCAGCAGTGGAGGGGGCAACTATGGCTACACCTTC.

In its sample, this clone was seen a few times. CDR3 sequence (DNA): TGTGCCAGCAGCCCCGTCCCGGTGAACACCGGGGAGCTGTTTTTT. The encoded protein is CASSPVPVNTGELFF. The chain joins TRBV28 to TRBJ2-2; D not certain. The CDR3 consists of 15 residues. Germline CDR1 MDHEN, CDR2 SYDVKM. V was cut by 6 bases and J by 1 base, with 12 bases left in between.

CDR3: CSVLPPVGGTSSEQFF. In nucleotides, the CDR3 is TGCAGCGTCTTGCCTCCCGTTGGGGGGACTAGCAGTGAGCAGTTCTTC. The genes are TRBV29-1 and TRBJ2-1; 9 bases match TRBD2. CDR1 SQVTM and CDR2 ANQGSEA come from the germline V gene. Unmatched junction bases numbered 18, after V lost 6 bases and J lost 9 bases. The CDR3 extends over 16 amino acids.

CDR3 nucleotide sequence: TGTGCCAGCAGCGTAGGTCAGGGGATTACTGGAAACACCATATATTTT. Its translation: CASSVGQGITGNTIYF. The gene calls are TRBV9 and TRBJ1-3, with D perhaps matching TRBD1 (6 bases). Germline V lookup: CDR1 SGDLS, CDR2 YYNGEE. The CDR3 extends over 16 amino acids. V gave up 0 bases and J gave up 2 bases, with 12 bases separating them.

This clone appeared a few times. This CDR3 is also generated by other DNA sequences in the sample. The chain has TRBV7-9 and TRBJ2-5, with D hard to call. V dropped 4 bases and J dropped 5 bases, with 5 bases sitting between them. Germline V gene sequence: CDR1 SEHNR, CDR2 FQNEAQ (reference sequence). The CDR3 is made up of 11 amino acids. CDR3 residues: CASSSRETQYF. The CDR3 bases are TGTGCCAGCAGCTCCAGGGAGACCCAGTACTTC.

V and J are TRBV9 and TRBJ2-5, with D tentatively TRBD1 or TRBD2 (5 bases each). Germline CDR1 reads SGDLS; CDR2 reads YYNGEE. The CDR3 sequence is 15 residues long. Deletions cut 0 bases from V and 3 bases from J, with 12 bases between. CDR3: CASSVGGTTKETQYF. As DNA, the CDR3 is TGTGCCAGCAGCGTAGGTGGGACCACCAAAGAGACCCAGTACTTC.

This clone was seen more than once but under ten times. The V and J genes are TRBV7-9 and TRBJ1-1; 11 bases agree with TRBD1. This CDR3 is 13 amino acids long. Germline CDR1 SEHNR, CDR2 FQNEAQ (reference sequence). J lost 4 bases, V lost 7 bases, and 2 bases had no gene match. In DNA form, the CDR3 reads TGTGCCAGCAACGGACAGGGGGCCACTGAAGCTTTCTTT. This translates into CASNGQGATEAFF.

The table lists this clone with a few counts. The CDR3 DNA reads as TGTGCCAGCAGCCGGGCCCTGATAGCAGGGGACACCGGGGAGCTGTTTTTT. The encoded protein is CASSRALIAGDTGELFF. The V gene is TRBV27, the J gene TRBJ2-2, with a tentative D call TRBD1 (6 bases). V shed 6 bases and J shed 3 bases, with 20 bases lying between them. CDR1 is MNHEY and CDR2 is SMNVEV in the germline V gene (reference sequence). CDR3 length: 17 residues.

This chain joins TRBV7-9 and TRBJ2-1; D may be TRBD2 (6 bases). Germline-derived CDR1 and CDR2 are SEHNR and FQNEAQ (reference sequence). The CDR3 spans 16 residues. V lost 1 base and J lost 1, with 11 bases in between. The CDR3 region has the DNA TGTGCCAGCAGCTTAGTGGTAGCGGCATCCTACAATGAGCAGTTCTTC. It translates to CASSLVVAASYNEQFF. The full variable domain, with the rest looked up from reference TRBV7-9 and TRBJ2-1, is DTGVSQNPRHKITKRGQNVTFRCDPISEHNRLYWYRQTLGQGPEFLTYFQNEAQLEKSRLLSDRFSAERPKGSFSTLEIQRTEQGDSAMYLCASSLVVAASYNEQFFGPGTRLTVL.

The chain has TRBV27 and TRBJ2-7; the D gene could be TRBD1 or TRBD2 (5 bases each). CDR3 length: 14 amino acids. V was trimmed by 7 bases and J by 3 bases, leaving 16 bases between them. Germline CDR1 MNHEY, CDR2 SMNVEV (reference sequence). CDR3 protein: CASTDTLGGYEQYF. The CDR3 nucleotides read TGTGCCAGCACCGACACCCTTGGGGGCTACGAGCAGTACTTC.

This clone was observed a handful of times. The chain joins TRBV7-2 to TRBJ2-5; D is perhaps TRBD1 or TRBD2 (5 bases each). The CDR3 has 14 amino acids. V lost 1 base and J 1 base, leaving 7 bases between the germline ends. CDR1 is SGHTA and CDR2 is FQGNSA in the germline V gene. The CDR3 DNA reads as TGTGCCAGCAGCTTAGTTGGGGGCCAAGAGACCCAGTACTTC. Encoded protein: CASSLVGGQETQYF.

This clone was detected only a few times. The chain joins TRBV30 to TRBJ1-5; possibly TRBD1 for D (5 bases). There are 13 residues in the CDR3. Germline-derived CDR1 and CDR2 are GTSNPN and SVGIG (reference sequence). The germline V and J ends were trimmed by 3 bases and 10 bases, with 16 bases remaining between them. Here the CDR3 reads CAWSLTGTGPQHF. CDR3 nucleotide sequence: TGTGCCTGGAGCTTGACTGGGACGGGACCCCAGCATTTT.

The V and J genes are TRBV5-4 and TRBJ2-7; 7 nucleotides align to TRBD2. J lost 4 bases, V lost 7 bases, and 11 bases had no gene match. Germline assignment: CDR1 SGHNT and CDR2 YYREEE (reference sequence). The CDR3 loop spans 14 amino acids. CDR3 in DNA: TGTGCCAGCCGGATGGCTAGCGGCAATTACGAGCAGTACTTC. It yields the protein CASRMASGNYEQYF. Variable domain in full (rest from reference TRBV5-4 and TRBJ2-7): ETGVTQSPTHLIKTRGQQVTLRCSSQSGHNTVSWYQQALGQGPQFIFQYYREEENGRGNFPPRFSGLQFPNYSSELNVNALELDDSALYLCASRMASGNYEQYFGPGTRLTVT.

The chain employs TRBV10-3 and TRBJ1-6; D call uncertain. Germline V gives CDR1 ENHRY, CDR2 SYGVKD. This CDR3 has 15 amino acids. V lost 4 bases and J 5 bases, leaving 12 bases between the germline ends. CDR3 region: CAISGGSRNNSPLHF. The CDR3 nucleotides read TGTGCCATCAGTGGGGGATCGCGAAATAATTCACCCCTCCACTTT.

The rearrangement links TRBV4-1 to TRBJ1-2; D is undetermined. The CDR3 has 16 residues. V was pared by 1 base and J by 2 bases, with 14 bases between. Germline loops: CDR1 MGHRA, CDR2 YSYEKL. The DNA for the CDR3 is TGCGCCAGCAGCCAAGGCAACAGACGGTCCAACTATGGCTACACCTTC. Translating it yields CASSQGNRRSNYGYTF.

The CDR3 here is CASSRQGTDTEAFF. The CDR3 DNA sequence: TGTGCCAGCAGCCGACAGGGGACGGACACTGAAGCTTTCTTT. The gene calls are TRBV7-9 and TRBJ1-1; 8 bases match TRBD1. The CDR3 runs 14 residues. CDR1 is SEHNR and CDR2 is FQNEAQ in the germline V gene (reference sequence). Trimming cost V 5 bases and J 3 bases; bases outside gene matches: 5.

V is TRBV5-1 and J is TRBJ1-6; D remains unclear. Germline V gene lookup returns CDR1 SGHRS and CDR2 YFSETQ. The CDR3 sequence is 14 residues long. Deletions cut 6 bases from V and 5 bases from J, with 12 bases between. The CDR3 DNA follows: TGCGCCAGCAAGAATAGGTCGGATAATTCACCCCTCCACTTT. Amino acid sequence: CASKNRSDNSPLHF.

This chain joins TRBV29-1 and TRBJ2-1; D may be TRBD2 (6 bases). The CDR3 has 16 amino acids. CDR1 is SQVTM and CDR2 is ANQGSEA in the germline V gene. CDR3 DNA: TGCAACGTGGAAAGGGTTTCGGGGGAGGCCGGAGATGAGCAGTTCTTC. Its protein is CNVERVSGEAGDEQFF.

The V gene is TRBV25-1, the J gene TRBJ2-2, with 9 positions matching TRBD2. The CDR3 consists of 15 residues. V gave up 8 bases and J gave up 7 bases; unmatched junction bases: 11. Germline V lookup: CDR1 MGHDK, CDR2 SYGVNS. CDR3 amino acids: CASSPRGTSYGELFF. The CDR3 nucleotides read TGTGCCAGCTCCCCCCGGGGGACTAGCTACGGGGAGCTGTTTTTT.